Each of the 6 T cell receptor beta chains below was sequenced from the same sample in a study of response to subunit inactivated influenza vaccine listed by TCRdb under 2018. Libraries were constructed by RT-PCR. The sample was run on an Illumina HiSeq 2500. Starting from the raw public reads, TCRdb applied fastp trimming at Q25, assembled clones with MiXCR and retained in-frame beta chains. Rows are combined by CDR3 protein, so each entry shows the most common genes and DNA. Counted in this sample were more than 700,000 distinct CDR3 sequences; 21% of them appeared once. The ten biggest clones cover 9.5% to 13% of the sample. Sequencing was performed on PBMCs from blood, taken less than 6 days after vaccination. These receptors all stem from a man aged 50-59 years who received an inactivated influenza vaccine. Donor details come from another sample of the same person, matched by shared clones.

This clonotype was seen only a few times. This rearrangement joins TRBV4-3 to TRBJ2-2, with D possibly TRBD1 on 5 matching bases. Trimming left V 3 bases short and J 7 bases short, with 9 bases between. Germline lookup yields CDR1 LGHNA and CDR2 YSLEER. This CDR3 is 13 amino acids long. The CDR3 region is CASSHEGDGELFF. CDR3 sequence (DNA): TGCGCCAGCAGCCATGAAGGGGACGGGGAGCTGTTTTTT.

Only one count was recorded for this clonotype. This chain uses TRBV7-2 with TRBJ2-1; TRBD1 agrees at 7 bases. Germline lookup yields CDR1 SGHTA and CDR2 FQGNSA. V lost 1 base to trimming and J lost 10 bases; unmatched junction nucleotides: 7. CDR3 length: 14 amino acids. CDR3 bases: TGTGCCAGCAGCTTAGTGAGGGACAGTATCGAGCAGTTCTTC. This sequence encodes CASSLVRDSIEQFF.

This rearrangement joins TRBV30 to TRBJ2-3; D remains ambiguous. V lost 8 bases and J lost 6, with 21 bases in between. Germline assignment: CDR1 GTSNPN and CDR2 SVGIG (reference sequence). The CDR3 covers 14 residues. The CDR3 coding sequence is TGTGCCCGTTCCCCGGGCGGAGCGAGGGATACGCAGTATTTT. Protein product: CARSPGGARDTQYF.

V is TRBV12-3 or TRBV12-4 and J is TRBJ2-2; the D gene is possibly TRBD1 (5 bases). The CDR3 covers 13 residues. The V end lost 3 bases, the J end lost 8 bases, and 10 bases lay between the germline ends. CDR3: CASSLLTAGELFF. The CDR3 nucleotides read TGTGCCAGCAGTTTGTTGACAGCGGGGGAGCTGTTTTTT.

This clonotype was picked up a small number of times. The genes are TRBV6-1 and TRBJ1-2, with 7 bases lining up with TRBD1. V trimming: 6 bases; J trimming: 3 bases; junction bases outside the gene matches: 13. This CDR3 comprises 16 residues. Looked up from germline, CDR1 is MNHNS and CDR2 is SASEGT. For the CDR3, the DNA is TGTGCCAGCAGAACCCGGCAACGACAGGGAGACTATGGCTACACCTTC. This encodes CASRTRQRQGDYGYTF.

The CDR3 DNA reads TGCGCCAGCAGCCAAGATCTGCTAGCGGGAGACGGAGATACGCAGTATTTT. This codes for CASSQDLLAGDGDTQYF. The chain carries TRBV4-3 and TRBJ2-3; 10 nucleotides line up with TRBD2. J gave up 5 bases and V 0 bases, and 8 bases lay outside the gene matches. CDR1 and CDR2 (germline): LGHNA, YSLEER. This CDR3 spans 17 amino acids.